This section outlines one T cell receptor beta chain sequence together with its context. These data come from a study of control samples from healthy donors and cancer patients. The method was immunoSEQ multiplex PCR; TCRdb's version includes in-frame clones alone and lacks a portion of them. The table has roughly 68,000 clones, over 80% seen once. With 3 bases removed from V and 0 bases from J, the gap between germline ends came to 9 bases. Germline loops: CDR1 GTSNPN, CDR2 SVGIG (reference sequence). This CDR3 has 15 residues. The chain couples TRBV30 to TRBJ1-6, with D uncertain. The sequencing sample was made of blood. The TCR comes from a man aged 55 to 70 in good health. In DNA form, the CDR3 reads TGTGCCTGGAGCGTACGGAGCTCCTATAATTCACCCCTCCACTTT. It encodes CAWSVRSSYNSPLHF.